The clone carrying this TCR beta chain was counted a single time. The antigen is unknown. TCRdb independently ran MiXCR on the RT-PCR reads; one entry per CDR3 protein. This sample has more than 700,000 distinct CDR3 sequences; 21% occur once, and the top ten carry roughly a tenth. The entry originates in a study of response to subunit inactivated influenza vaccine. General study findings and limits: Authors suggested each seasonal flu vaccination may recruit only limited numbers of new T cells.

The TCR sequence derives from a man aged 50 to 60 who received an inactivated influenza vaccine. This sample comprised PBMCs from blood, obtained 4 to 6 days after vaccination.

CDR3 sequence (DNA): TGCAGTGCTAAGCGGGGACAGGGGCGCTCTGGGGCCAACGTCCTGACTTTC. Its translation: CSAKRGQGRSGANVLTF. This chain links TRBV20-1 with TRBJ2-6, with TRBD1 identical over 10 bases. The CDR3 covers 17 residues. The V gene end was trimmed by 4 bases and the J gene end by 0 bases; junction bases not matched to a gene: 6. Germline CDR1 is DFQATT and CDR2 is SNEGSKA (reference sequence).